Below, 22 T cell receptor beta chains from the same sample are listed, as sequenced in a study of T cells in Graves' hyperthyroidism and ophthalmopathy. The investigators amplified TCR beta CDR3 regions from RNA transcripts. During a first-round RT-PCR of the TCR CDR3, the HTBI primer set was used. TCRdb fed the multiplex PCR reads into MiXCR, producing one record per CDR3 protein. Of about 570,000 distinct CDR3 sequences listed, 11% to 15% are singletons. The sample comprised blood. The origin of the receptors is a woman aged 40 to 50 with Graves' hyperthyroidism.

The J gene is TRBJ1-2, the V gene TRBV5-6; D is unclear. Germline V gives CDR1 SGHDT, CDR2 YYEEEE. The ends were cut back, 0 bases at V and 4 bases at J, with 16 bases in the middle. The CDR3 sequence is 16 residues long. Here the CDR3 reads CASSLAQGPKSYGYTF. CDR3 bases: TGTGCCAGCAGCTTGGCACAAGGGCCCAAGAGCTATGGCTACACCTTC. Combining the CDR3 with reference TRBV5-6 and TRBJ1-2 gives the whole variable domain DAGVTQSPTHLIKTRGQQVTLRCSPKSGHDTVSWYQQALGQGPQFIFQYYEEEERQRGNFPDRFSGHQFPNYSSELNVNALLLGDSALYLCASSLAQGPKSYGYTFGSGTRLTVV.

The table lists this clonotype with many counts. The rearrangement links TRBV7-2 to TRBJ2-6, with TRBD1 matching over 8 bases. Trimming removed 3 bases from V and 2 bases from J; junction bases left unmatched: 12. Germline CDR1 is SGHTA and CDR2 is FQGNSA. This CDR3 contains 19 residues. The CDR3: CASSFPLQGGQAGANVLTF. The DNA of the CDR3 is TGTGCCAGCAGCTTTCCGTTACAGGGGGGTCAAGCTGGGGCCAACGTCCTGACTTTC.

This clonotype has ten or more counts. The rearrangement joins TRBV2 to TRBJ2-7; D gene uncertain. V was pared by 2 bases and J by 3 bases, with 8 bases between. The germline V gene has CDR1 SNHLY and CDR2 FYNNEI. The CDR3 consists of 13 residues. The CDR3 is CASSERPIYEQYF. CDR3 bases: TGTGCCAGCAGTGAACGACCGATCTACGAGCAGTACTTC.

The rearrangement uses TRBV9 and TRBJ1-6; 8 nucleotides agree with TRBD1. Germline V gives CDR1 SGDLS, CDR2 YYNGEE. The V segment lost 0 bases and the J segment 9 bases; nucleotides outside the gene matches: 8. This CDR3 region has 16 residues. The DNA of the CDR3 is TGTGCCAGCAGCGTAGGATCGGGGACAGGTTTTTCACCCCTCCACTTT. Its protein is CASSVGSGTGFSPLHF.

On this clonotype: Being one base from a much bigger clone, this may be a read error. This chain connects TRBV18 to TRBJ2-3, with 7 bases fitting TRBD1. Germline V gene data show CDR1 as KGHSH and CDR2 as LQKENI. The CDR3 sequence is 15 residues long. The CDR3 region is CAGSLQGQLGDTQYF. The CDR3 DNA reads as TGTGCCGGCTCACTTCAGGGACAGCTCGGAGATACGCAGTATTTT.

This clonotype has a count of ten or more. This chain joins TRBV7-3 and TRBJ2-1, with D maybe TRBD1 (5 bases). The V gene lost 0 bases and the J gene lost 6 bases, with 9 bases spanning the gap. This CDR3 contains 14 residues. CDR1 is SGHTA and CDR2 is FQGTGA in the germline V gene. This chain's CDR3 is CASSLTGEGNEQFF. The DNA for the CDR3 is TGTGCCAGCAGCTTAACAGGGGAAGGCAATGAGCAGTTCTTC.

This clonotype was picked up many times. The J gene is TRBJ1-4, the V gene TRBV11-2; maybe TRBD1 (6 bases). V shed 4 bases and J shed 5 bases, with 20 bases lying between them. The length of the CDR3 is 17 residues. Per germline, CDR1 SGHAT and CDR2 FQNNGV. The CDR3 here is CASSSGALVSGNEKLFF. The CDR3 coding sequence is TGTGCCAGCAGCTCAGGGGCGTTGGTTTCCGGGAATGAAAAACTGTTTTTT.

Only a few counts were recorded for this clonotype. CDR3 sequence: CASSHEGGTSGRTSSYEQYF. The CDR3 DNA sequence: TGTGCCAGCAGCCATGAGGGGGGGACTAGCGGGAGGACCAGCTCCTACGAGCAGTACTTC. The V gene is TRBV7-9, the J gene TRBJ2-7, with 15 bases matching TRBD2. The V gene's germline CDR1 is SEHNR and CDR2 FQNEAQ (reference sequence). V trimming: 5 bases; J trimming: 0 bases; junction bases outside the gene matches: 14. The CDR3 consists of 20 residues.

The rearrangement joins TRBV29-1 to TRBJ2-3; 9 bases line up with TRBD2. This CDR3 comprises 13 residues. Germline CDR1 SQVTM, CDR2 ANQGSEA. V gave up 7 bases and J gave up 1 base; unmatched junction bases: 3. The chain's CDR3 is CSGLAGRTDTQYF. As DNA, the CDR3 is TGCAGCGGTCTAGCGGGACGCACAGATACGCAGTATTTT.

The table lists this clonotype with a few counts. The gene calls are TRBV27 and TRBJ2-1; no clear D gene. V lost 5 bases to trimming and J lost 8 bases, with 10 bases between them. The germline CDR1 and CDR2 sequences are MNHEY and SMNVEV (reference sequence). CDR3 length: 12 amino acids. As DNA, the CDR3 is TGTGCCAGCAGTCAATTGGGTGATGAGCAGTTCTTC. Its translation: CASSQLGDEQFF.

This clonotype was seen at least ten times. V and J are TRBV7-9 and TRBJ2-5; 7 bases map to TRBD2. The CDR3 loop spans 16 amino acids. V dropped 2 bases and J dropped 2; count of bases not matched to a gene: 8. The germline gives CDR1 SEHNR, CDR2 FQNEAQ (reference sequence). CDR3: CASSLPSSGLQETQYF. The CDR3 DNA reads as TGTGCCAGCAGCTTACCGTCTAGCGGCCTACAAGAGACCCAGTACTTC.

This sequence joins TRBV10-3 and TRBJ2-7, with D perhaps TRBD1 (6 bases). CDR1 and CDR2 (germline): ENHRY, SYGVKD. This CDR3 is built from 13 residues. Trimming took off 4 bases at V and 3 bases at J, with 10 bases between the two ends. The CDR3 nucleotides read TGTGCCATCAGTGGACAGGTTAACTACGAGCAGTACTTC. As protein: CAISGQVNYEQYF.

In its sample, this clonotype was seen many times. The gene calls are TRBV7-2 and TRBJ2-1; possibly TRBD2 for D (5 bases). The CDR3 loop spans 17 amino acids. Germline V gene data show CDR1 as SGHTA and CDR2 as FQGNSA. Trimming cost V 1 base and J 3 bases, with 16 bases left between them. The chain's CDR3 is CASSLGGGGSIYNEQFF. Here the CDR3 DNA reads TGTGCCAGCAGCTTAGGGGGTGGCGGGTCAATCTACAATGAGCAGTTCTTC.

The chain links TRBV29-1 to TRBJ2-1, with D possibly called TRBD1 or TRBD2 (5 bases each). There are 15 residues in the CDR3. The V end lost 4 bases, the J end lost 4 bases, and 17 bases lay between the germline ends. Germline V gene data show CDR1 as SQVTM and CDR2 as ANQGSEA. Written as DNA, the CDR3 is TGCAGCGTTGCGTATTCGGGGCCTCCGTACAATGAGCAGTTCTTC. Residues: CSVAYSGPPYNEQFF.

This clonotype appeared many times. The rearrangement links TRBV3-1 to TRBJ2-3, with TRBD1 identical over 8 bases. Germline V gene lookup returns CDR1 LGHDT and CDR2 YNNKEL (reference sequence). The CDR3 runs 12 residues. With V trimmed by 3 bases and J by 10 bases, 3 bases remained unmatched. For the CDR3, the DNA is TGTGCCAGCAGCCATGACAGGGGCGCGCAGTATTTT. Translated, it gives CASSHDRGAQYF.

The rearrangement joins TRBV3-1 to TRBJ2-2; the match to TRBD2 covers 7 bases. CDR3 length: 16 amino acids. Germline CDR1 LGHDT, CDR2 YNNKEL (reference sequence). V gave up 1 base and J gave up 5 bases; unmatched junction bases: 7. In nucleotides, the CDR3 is TGTGCCAGCAGCCAAGTTCCTAGCGGAAAAACCGGGGAGCTGTTTTTT. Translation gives CASSQVPSGKTGELFF. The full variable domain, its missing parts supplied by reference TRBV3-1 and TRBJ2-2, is DTAVSQTPKYLVTQMGNDKSIKCEQNLGHDTMYWYKQDSKKFLKIMFSYNNKELIINETVPNRFSPKSPDKAHLNLHINSLELGDSAVYFCASSQVPSGKTGELFFGEGSRLTVL.

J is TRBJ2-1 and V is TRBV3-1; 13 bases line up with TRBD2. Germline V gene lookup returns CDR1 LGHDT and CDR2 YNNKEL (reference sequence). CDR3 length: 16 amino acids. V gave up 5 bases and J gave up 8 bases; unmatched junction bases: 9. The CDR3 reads CASSFLWTSGSYEQFF. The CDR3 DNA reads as TGTGCCAGCAGCTTCCTTTGGACTAGCGGGAGCTATGAGCAGTTCTTC.

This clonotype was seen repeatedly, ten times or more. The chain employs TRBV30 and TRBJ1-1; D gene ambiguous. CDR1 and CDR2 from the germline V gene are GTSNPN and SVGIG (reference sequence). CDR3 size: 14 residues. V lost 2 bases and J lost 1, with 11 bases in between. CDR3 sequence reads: CAWSPLTGNTEAFF. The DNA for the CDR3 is TGTGCCTGGAGTCCATTGACGGGGAACACTGAAGCTTTCTTT.

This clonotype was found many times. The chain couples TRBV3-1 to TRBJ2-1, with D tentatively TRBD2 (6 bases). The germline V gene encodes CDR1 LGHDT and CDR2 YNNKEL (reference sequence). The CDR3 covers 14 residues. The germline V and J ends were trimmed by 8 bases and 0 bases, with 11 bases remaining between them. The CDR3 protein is CASRNGGSYNEQFF. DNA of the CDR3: TGTGCCAGCCGGAACGGGGGCTCCTACAATGAGCAGTTCTTC.

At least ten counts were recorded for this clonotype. The CDR3 DNA is TGCAGTGCTAGAGGGGCCGGGACGGAGCAGACGGAGACCCAGTACTTC. Translating it yields CSARGAGTEQTETQYF. The V gene is TRBV20-1, the J gene TRBJ2-5; D is perhaps TRBD1 or TRBD2 (5 bases each). The CDR3 spans 16 residues. The V gene's germline CDR1 is DFQATT and CDR2 SNEGSKA (reference sequence). V was clipped by 1 base and J by 5 bases, with 20 bases between them.

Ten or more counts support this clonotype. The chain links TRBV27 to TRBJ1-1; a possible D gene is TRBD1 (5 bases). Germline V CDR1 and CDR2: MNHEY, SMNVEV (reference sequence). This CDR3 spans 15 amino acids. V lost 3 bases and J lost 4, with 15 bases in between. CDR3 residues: CASSFLRGVGTEAFF. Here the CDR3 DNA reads TGTGCCAGCAGTTTTTTACGGGGGGTCGGCACTGAAGCTTTCTTT.

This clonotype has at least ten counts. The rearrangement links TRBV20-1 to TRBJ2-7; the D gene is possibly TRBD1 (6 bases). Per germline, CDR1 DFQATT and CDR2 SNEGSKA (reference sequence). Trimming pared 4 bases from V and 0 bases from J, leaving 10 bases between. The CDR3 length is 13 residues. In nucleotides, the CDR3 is TGCAGTGCTACGGGACATAGCTCCTACGAGCAGTACTTC. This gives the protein CSATGHSSYEQYF.